Presented here are 2 T cell receptor beta chains from one specimen sequenced in a study of early stage breast cancer tumors. Generated by immunoSEQ multiplex PCR, the TCRdb table keeps only in-frame clones and is missing some. The top ten hold approximately 4.8% of the sample, which has fewer than 80,000 clones, around 80% seen once. Input material: blood. These receptors were taken from a person aged 35 to 50 with breast cancer.

V gene TRBV27 combines with J gene TRBJ1-4; 7 bases line up with TRBD1. The junction had 9 bases not matched to a gene; V was cut back by 2 bases and J by 3 bases. Germline CDR1 and CDR2: MNHEY and SMNVEV (reference sequence). The CDR3 has 17 amino acids. The CDR3 DNA follows: TGTGCCAGCAGTTTAGGCGTAGGGGGCTTATCTAATGAAAAACTGTTTTTT. It yields the protein CASSLGVGGLSNEKLFF.

This clone was observed a single time. V gene TRBV5-4 combines with J gene TRBJ2-2; D not resolved. CDR3 length: 13 amino acids. Looked up from germline, CDR1 is SGHNT and CDR2 is YYREEE (reference sequence). Trimming cost V 4 bases and J 6 bases, with 10 bases left between them. The chain's CDR3 is CASSQRSPGELFF. DNA of the CDR3: TGTGCCAGCAGCCAGAGGAGTCCCGGGGAGCTGTTTTTT.